The T cell receptor beta chain under discussion was sequenced for a study of identical twins. Study findings and constraints: Memory repertoires showed no such pattern, whereas abundant cord blood beta clonotypes carried fewer insertions. Alpha sequences that were out-of-frame and twin-shared showed an excess of low generation probability.

This clonotype was seen once. Its cognate antigen is unknown. V lost 6 bases and J 7 bases, leaving 15 bases between the germline ends. Germline V gene data show CDR1 as MGHDK and CDR2 as SYGVNS. The CDR3 runs 14 residues. Unique molecular identifiers were present on the cDNA, and a universal primer site came from template switching. TCRdb re-called the 5' RACE reads with MiXCR, one entry per CDR3 protein. The table shows 1.5 million to 2 million distinct CDR3 sequences, with 25% to 35% occurring only once. The receptor comes from a newborn girl in good health. The genes are TRBV25-1 and TRBJ1-4; D is possibly TRBD1 (6 bases). Sequenced: cord blood. The CDR3 nucleotides are TGTGCCAGCAGCGCGAATGGGGGGCGTGAAAAACTGTTTTTT. It codes for CASSANGGREKLFF.